This T cell receptor (beta chain) appears in the sequencing data of a study of regulatory T cells in long-lasting Graves disease. In this sample, this clonotype turned up a few times. As yet, its antigen is unknown. For TCR beta, libraries came from iRepertoire HTBI primers and Arm-PCR of CDR3 regions. A single record per CDR3 protein comes from TCRdb applying MiXCR to the multiplex PCR reads. The data show around 480,000 distinct CDR3 sequences, 15% to 20% seen once. CDR1 and CDR2 from the germline V gene are SGDLS and YYNGEE. This CDR3 contains 15 residues. Trimming cost V 0 bases and J 10 bases; bases outside gene matches: 4. As for time point: newly diagnosed GD, antithyroid drugs for less than 3 months. Scientists built the TCR library using RNA that was extracted from PBMCs. Study-wide results and caveats: Favoring TRBV28, TRBJ1-2 and TRBJ2-5 was a feature seen in persistent disease.

These data were likewise used in another study, on T cells in Graves' hyperthyroidism and ophthalmopathy. As that study records: First-round RT-PCR targeting the TCR CDR3 was performed with the HTBI primer set. The majority of expanded thyroid clonotypes above 0.001 also appeared in blood.

The chain recombines TRBV9 with TRBJ1-6, with 10 bases identical to TRBD1. The TCR originated in a woman aged 40-65 years with Graves disease. Sample: peripheral blood mononuclear cells (PBMCs), taken at new diagnosis, from a patient treated with antithyroid drugs. CDR3 sequence: CASSVVGTGVSPLHF. The CDR3 bases are TGTGCCAGCAGCGTAGTAGGGACAGGGGTATCACCCCTCCACTTT.